One and the same sample provided the 16 T cell receptor beta chains below, sequenced in a study of blood T cell repertoires in COVID-19. Clones were sequenced by immunoSEQ multiplex PCR, and TCRdb holds only the in-frame ones, with some missing. Among 200,000 or so clones, around 85% were seen once, and the ten largest hold 0.78%. What was sequenced was peripheral blood. These receptors were taken from a woman aged 70-85 years with acute or convalescent COVID-19.

The chain links TRBV5-8 to TRBJ2-2, with TRBD2 identical over 9 bases. The CDR3 is made up of 16 amino acids. The V gene end was trimmed by 10 bases and the J gene end by 1 base; junction bases not matched to a gene: 11. The germline CDR1 and CDR2 sequences are SGHTS and YDEGEE. CDR3 sequence reads: CARGRGGSWNTGELFF. The CDR3, as DNA: TGTGCCCGCGGGCGGGGGGGGTCATGGAACACCGGGGAGCTGTTTTTT.

The DNA of the CDR3 is TGTGCCAGCTCACCATCGCAAGAGACCCAGTACTTC. Encoded protein: CASSPSQETQYF. The V call is TRBV18, the J call TRBJ2-5; D remains unclear. The germline V gene encodes CDR1 KGHSH and CDR2 LQKENI. CDR3 size: 12 residues. Trimming removed 2 bases at V and 2 bases at J, with 3 bases between.

This clone was detected a few times. The chain links TRBV10-1 to TRBJ2-3; the match to TRBD2 covers 7 bases. CDR3 size: 16 residues. Germline CDR1 reads WNHNN; CDR2 reads SYGVQD (reference sequence). The J segment lost 0 bases and the V segment lost 0 bases, leaving 3 bases of the junction unmatched. CDR3 sequence: CASSESGGLSTDTQYF. The CDR3 nucleotides are TGCGCCAGCAGTGAGTCGGGGGGGTTAAGCACAGATACGCAGTATTTT.

The chain joins TRBV13 to TRBJ2-7, with 9 bases identical to TRBD2. The CDR3 length is 15 residues. In germline, CDR1 is PRHDT, CDR2 FYEKMQ (reference sequence). Trimming at V came to 2 bases and at J to 4 bases, leaving 6 bases not matched to a gene. The CDR3 protein is CASSLSGGIEYEQYF. As DNA, the CDR3 is TGTGCCAGCAGCTTAAGCGGGGGGATAGAGTACGAGCAGTACTTC.

Concerning this clone itself: The sample carries other DNA sequences with the same CDR3. This rearrangement joins TRBV7-2 to TRBJ2-7; 9 bases match TRBD2. Germline V gives CDR1 SGHTA, CDR2 FQGNSA. The CDR3 runs to 14 residues. The ends lost 2 bases at V and 6 bases at J; junction bases unmatched: 5. The CDR3 DNA reads TGTGCCAGCAGCTTAAAAGCGGGGGGAGGCGAGCAGTACTTC. It encodes CASSLKAGGGEQYF.

CDR3 coding DNA: TGTGCCAGCAGCCCATCCCGGGACAGGGCCGAGACCCAGTACTTC. This translates into CASSPSRDRAETQYF. This sequence joins TRBV7-2 and TRBJ2-5, with 9 bases lining up with TRBD1. The CDR3 sequence is 15 residues long. With V trimmed by 5 bases and J by 5 bases, 9 bases remained unmatched. Germline V CDR1 and CDR2: SGHTA, FQGNSA.

This clone showed up just a few times. The chain is built from TRBV19 and TRBJ2-3, with D perhaps matching TRBD1 (6 bases). Germline V lookup: CDR1 LNHDA, CDR2 SQIVND (reference sequence). Trimming removed 7 bases at V and 6 bases at J, with 17 bases between. The CDR3 runs to 14 residues. In DNA, the CDR3 is TGTGCCAGTACCCCGCCCCTCGACAGGGATACGCAGTATTTT. Its protein is CASTPPLDRDTQYF. The variable domain in full, completed from reference TRBV19 and TRBJ2-3, reads DGGITQSPKYLFRKEGQNVTLSCEQNLNHDAMYWYRQDPGQGLRLIYYSQIVNDFQKGDIAEGYSVSREKKESFPLTVTSAQKNPTAFYLCASTPPLDRDTQYFGPGTRLTVL.

This chain uses TRBV2 with TRBJ1-4; D might be TRBD1 (5 bases). Germline V gene sequence: CDR1 SNHLY, CDR2 FYNNEI. V was pared by 4 bases and J by 5 bases, with 11 bases between. There are 14 residues in the CDR3. The CDR3 sequence is CASSAGLLNEKLFF. As DNA, the CDR3 is TGTGCCAGCAGTGCGGGACTGTTGAATGAAAAACTGTTTTTT.

The table lists this clone with a count of one. Different DNA sequences within this sample yield the same CDR3. In nucleotides, the CDR3 is TGTGCCAGCAGACAAAGTCCGTATAGCAATCAGCCCCAGCATTTT. This codes for CASRQSPYSNQPQHF. The rearrangement links TRBV6-5 to TRBJ1-5; no reliable D call. The length of the CDR3 is 15 residues. Trimming stripped 6 bases from V and 0 bases from J, with 12 bases between. Germline V lookup: CDR1 MNHEY, CDR2 SVGAGI.

This rearrangement joins TRBV5-8 to TRBJ1-5, with a weak D call TRBD1 (6 bases). The CDR3 covers 15 residues. Germline lookup yields CDR1 SGHTS and CDR2 YDEGEE. V lost 3 bases to trimming and J lost 5 bases, with 15 bases between them. The chain's CDR3 is CASSSGQRGYQPQHF. DNA for the CDR3: TGTGCCAGCAGCTCAGGACAGAGAGGGTATCAGCCCCAGCATTTT.

The J gene is TRBJ2-1, the V gene TRBV19; D might be TRBD1 (5 bases). Germline CDR1 reads LNHDA; CDR2 reads SQIVND (reference sequence). The CDR3 totals 13 residues. V lost 4 bases and J lost 10, with 14 bases in between. Here the CDR3 DNA reads TGTGCCAGTAGTAACCGGCCCTCAGGGGAGCAGTTCTTC. This translates into CASSNRPSGEQFF.

The J gene is TRBJ2-1, the V gene TRBV9; TRBD2 matches 9 bases. The germline gives CDR1 SGDLS, CDR2 YYNGEE. This CDR3 region has 16 residues. The V segment lost 0 bases and the J segment 3 bases; nucleotides outside the gene matches: 4. CDR3 residues: CASSVALAGIYNEQFF. DNA of the CDR3: TGTGCCAGCAGCGTAGCTCTAGCGGGAATCTACAATGAGCAGTTCTTC.

The chain recombines TRBV9 with TRBJ2-7; D is unresolved. Deletions cut 0 bases from V and 5 bases from J, with 18 bases between. The CDR3 contains 16 residues. The germline V gene encodes CDR1 SGDLS and CDR2 YYNGEE. The CDR3 nucleotides read TGTGCCAGCAGCGTAGCTAGTCGCTCTAGAATCAACGAGCAGTACTTC. As protein: CASSVASRSRINEQYF.

This chain links TRBV2 with TRBJ1-4, with 9 positions matching TRBD1. The CDR3 covers 16 residues. The ends lost 0 bases at V and 6 bases at J; junction bases unmatched: 5. Germline V gives CDR1 SNHLY, CDR2 FYNNEI. CDR3 DNA sequence: TGTGCCAGCAGTGAAGCAGGACAGGGGAGAGATGAAAAACTGTTTTTT. Residues: CASSEAGQGRDEKLFF.

The chain has TRBV9 and TRBJ2-3, with 8 bases fitting TRBD2. This CDR3 is built from 14 residues. Trimming took 1 base from V and 6 from J; bases not matched to a gene: 4. The germline gives CDR1 SGDLS, CDR2 YYNGEE. This CDR3 reads CASSVLAGGDTQYF. CDR3 DNA sequence: TGTGCCAGCAGCGTATTGGCGGGAGGCGATACGCAGTATTTT.

This chain uses TRBV6-5 with TRBJ2-7; D ambiguous. V was pared by 0 bases and J by 6 bases, with 12 bases between. Germline V lookup: CDR1 MNHEY, CDR2 SVGAGI. The CDR3 is 14 residues long. The CDR3 region has the DNA TGTGCCAGCAGTTACTCTATTTCGGTAACCGAGCAGTACTTC. It codes for CASSYSISVTEQYF.